This TCR beta chain was captured by sequencing in a study of early T cells in non-severe SARS-CoV-2 infection. TCRdb reprocessed the 5' RACE reads via MiXCR and lists one record per CDR3 protein. Here the sample spans some 82,000 distinct CDR3 sequences, about 12% being singletons. The CDR3 is 11 residues long. Germline CDR1 is MNHNS and CDR2 is SASEGT. Trimming stripped 2 bases from V and 7 bases from J, with 5 bases between. This clonotype was seen a handful of times. Sequences were obtained from whole blood. The source is an adult who was a healthcare worker with PCR-confirmed SARS-CoV-2 infection or an uninfected control (not recorded which). V and J are TRBV6-1 and TRBJ1-1; D is unresolved. This chain's CDR3 is CASSEISEAFF. The CDR3 DNA reads as TGTGCCAGCAGTGAAATTAGTGAAGCTTTCTTT.